The entry that follows covers one T cell receptor (beta chain) sequence. Its specific antigen is unknown. Base-call qualities are not available, and no considerably larger clone is one nucleotide away. Genomic DNA was used as template for profiling of TCR beta VDJ combinations and CDR3 sequences. An Illumina HiSeq 2000 was used for TCR repertoire sequencing. On the study's bioinformatics: Repertoire assessment relied on Simpson's diversity index, CDR3 size and DJ length profiles, and TRBV/TRBJ rearrangement plots. The most abundant DNA sequence in the deep sequencing data was defined as the immunodominant clone. CDR3 amino acid sequences were checked for sharing between subjects and were compared against published repertoires and the VDJdb database. The raw public reads went through TCRdb reprocessing: fastp at Q25, MiXCR clone calling, in-frame beta chains kept. When rows share a CDR3 protein, they turn into one entry using the most common DNA and genes. TCRdb, not the original authors, processed these V and J calls. The sample includes under 250,000 distinct CDR3 sequences, with 30% to 35% observed a single time. The top ten constitute 0.95% to 1.2% of the sample.

The data were obtained in a study of CD8+CD57+ T cells in acquired aplastic anemia (dated 2018 in TCRdb). For context, the study as a whole: DNA extracted from sorted CD4+ and CD8+ cells had a mean of roughly 3.4 ug, with a range of roughly 0.17 to 27.4 ug. For healthy donor samples, the average read count was around 10 million for CD4+ cells and roughly 12 million for CD8+ cells. Overall results and qualifications from the work: Between patients and healthy controls, no significant difference in CD8+ Simpson's diversity was found (P=0.060). Roughly 30 CD8+ CDR3 sequences were shared between patients and controls but appeared highly expressed in patients and within their immunodominant clones.

CDR1 and CDR2 are drawn from the germline V gene: SNHLY, FYNNEI. V is shortened by 10 bases, J by 3 bases, and the region joining them spans 15 bases. Spanning cysteine to phenylalanine, the CDR3 consists of 13 amino acids. The only DNA kept is the CDR3, 39 bases in frame from the first base. The study deep-sequenced TCR repertoires of sorted CD4+ and CD8+ blood T cells from severe aplastic anemia patients and healthy subjects. Ficoll-Paque density gradient centrifugation was used to isolate peripheral blood mononuclear cells. CD4+ and CD8+ T cells were sorted by FACS or magnetic beads before DNA extraction.

The chain is assembled from TRBV2 and TRBJ1-1, with TRBD1 tentatively as D gene (6 bases match). The sample taken for sequencing was sorted CD4+, CD8+, or CD8+CD57+ T cells (not recorded which) from PBMCs. This TCR was recovered from a human donor in good health, serving as a control. The CDR3 reads as follows: CAIQQGRDTEAFF. The nucleotides are TGTGCCATTCAACAGGGAAGGGACACTGAAGCTTTCTTT.